This T cell receptor (beta chain) was documented in a study of T-cell reconstitution after alpha-beta-depleted transplantation in children. Researchers prepared the TCRbeta library using unique molecular identifiers, the study reports. Using its own MiXCR run on the PCR reads, TCRdb lists one record per CDR3 protein. In the table there are approximately 400,000 distinct CDR3 sequences, about a tenth of which are singletons. V shed 0 bases and J shed 4 bases, with 7 bases lying between them. Germline assignment: CDR1 SGDLS and CDR2 YYNGEE. The CDR3 contains 13 residues. The sequence came from a human donor who donated a stem cell graft to a child with acute myeloid leukemia. V gene TRBV9 combines with J gene TRBJ1-1; D is uncertain. Sample: PBMCs from the stem cell graft donor, taken from the stem cell graft. The CDR3 sequence is CASSVVGSTEAFF. CDR3 coding DNA: TGTGCCAGCAGCGTAGTGGGGAGCACTGAAGCTTTCTTT.